The 26 T cell receptor beta chains below all came from one sample that was sequenced in a study of molecular identifiers for immune sequencing clone quantification. TCRdb re-derived calls from the PCR reads in MiXCR, one entry per CDR3 protein. This sample has around 94,000 distinct CDR3 sequences, with less than 35% found just once. Sequences were obtained from naive CD8+ T cells from blood, with Jurkat cell RNA spiked in. Subset of the sample: FACS-sorted CD8+CD4-CCR7+CD45RA+ naive T cells. The receptors were gathered from a human donor in good health. Some libraries in this study had Jurkat cell RNA spiked in.

This clonotype was seen just once. Relative to the germline gene, one junction end is altered; a read error may explain this. The gene calls are TRBV12-3 or TRBV12-4 and TRBJ2-3; D is possibly TRBD2 (6 bases). CDR3 length equals 16 residues. CDR3 coding DNA: TGTGCCAGCACTTTAGGGGAGGTCGGACCCGCAGATACGCAGTATTTT. Amino acid sequence: CASTLGEVGPADTQYF.

Only a few counts were recorded for this clonotype. This chain links TRBV5-4 with TRBJ2-3; perhaps TRBD2 as D (5 bases). The CDR3 runs 13 residues. V dropped 4 bases and J dropped 4 bases, with 10 bases sitting between them. Germline-derived CDR1 and CDR2 are SGHNT and YYREEE (reference sequence). CDR3 in amino acids: CASSTTAADTQYF. The DNA of the CDR3 is TGTGCCAGCAGCACCACAGCGGCAGATACGCAGTATTTT. The full variable domain, rest sourced from reference TRBV5-4 and TRBJ2-3, is ETGVTQSPTHLIKTRGQQVTLRCSSQSGHNTVSWYQQALGQGPQFIFQYYREEENGRGNFPPRFSGLQFPNYSSELNVNALELDDSALYLCASSTTAADTQYFGPGTRLTVL.

A word on this clonotype: This sequence may be a read error, since a much larger clone differs from it by one base. The V gene is TRBV7-6, the J gene TRBJ2-7; D possibly corresponds to TRBD1 (7 bases). The CDR3 runs to 12 residues. The germline V gene encodes CDR1 SGHVS and CDR2 FNYEAQ. The CDR3 coding sequence is TGTGCCAGCAGCCGCAGGGGGGACGAGCCGTACTTC. It encodes CASSRRGDEPYF.

This clonotype has just a few counts. The CDR3 sequence is CASSPIGGGYEQYF. CDR3 DNA: TGTGCCAGCAGCCCCATCGGGGGAGGGTACGAGCAGTACTTC. This sequence joins TRBV5-6 and TRBJ2-7, with 7 positions matching TRBD2. Looked up from germline, CDR1 is SGHDT and CDR2 is YYEEEE. V trimming: 4 bases; J trimming: 4 bases; junction bases outside the gene matches: 8. There are 14 residues in the CDR3.

This clonotype has just a few counts. V is TRBV5-1 and J is TRBJ1-1, with no clear D. Germline CDR1 SGHRS, CDR2 YFSETQ. The CDR3 has 15 residues. V lost 0 bases and J 3 bases, leaving 12 bases between the germline ends. In DNA, the CDR3 is TGCGCCAGCAGCTTGGCAGACGGCTTACACACTGAAGCTTTCTTT. This gives the protein CASSLADGLHTEAFF. Full variable domain (remainder filled in from reference TRBV5-1 and TRBJ1-1): KAGVTQTPRYLIKTRGQQVTLSCSPISGHRSVSWYQQTPGQGLQFLFEYFSETQRNKGNFPGRFSGRQFSNSRSEMNVSTLELGDSALYLCASSLADGLHTEAFFGQGTRLTVV.

This chain uses TRBV9 with TRBJ2-3; D could derive from TRBD1 or TRBD2 (6 bases each). The V end was cut by 3 bases, the J end by 4 bases, with 15 bases between. The CDR3 runs 15 residues. Germline V CDR1 and CDR2: SGDLS, YYNGEE. The CDR3 loop is CASSDLGGLADTQYF. The CDR3 DNA reads as TGTGCCAGCAGCGACTTGGGGGGCTTGGCAGATACGCAGTATTTT.

V and J are TRBV15 and TRBJ2-1; no definite D call. The ends were cut back, 0 bases at V and 4 bases at J, with 1 base in the middle. Germline CDR1 is LNHNV and CDR2 is YYDKDF (reference sequence). CDR3 length: 12 residues. The chain's CDR3 is CATSREYNEQFF. The CDR3 nucleotides read TGTGCCACCAGCAGAGAGTACAATGAGCAGTTCTTC.

On this clonotype: It may be a read error: a sequence one base away is much more abundant. The J gene is TRBJ1-1, the V gene TRBV20-1; the D gene is possibly TRBD1 (5 bases). There are 13 residues in the CDR3. Germline assignment: CDR1 DFQATT and CDR2 SNEGSKA (reference sequence). CDR3: CSAWDGERAEALF. CDR3 coding DNA: TGCAGTGCTTGGGACGGAGAACGAGCTGAAGCTCTCTTT.

This clonotype was counted only a few times. The gene calls are TRBV28 and TRBJ2-3; TRBD2 matches at 12 bases. The V and J ends lost 3 bases and 4 bases, in that order; junction bases with no gene match: 5. The length of the CDR3 is 16 residues. The V gene's germline CDR1 is MDHEN and CDR2 SYDVKM. CDR3 nucleotides: TGTGCCAGCAGTTTTCCCCCTAGCGGGAGGGCAGATACGCAGTATTTT. This sequence encodes CASSFPPSGRADTQYF.

This chain joins TRBV29-1 and TRBJ2-1; D unclear. The CDR3 loop spans 14 amino acids. Deletions cut 2 bases from V and 6 bases from J, with 14 bases between. Per the germline V gene, CDR1 is SQVTM and CDR2 is ANQGSEA. As DNA, the CDR3 is TGCAGCGTTGAATCCGCGCATAAGGGCAATGAGCAGTTCTTC. Translated: CSVESAHKGNEQFF.

By share of the sample, this clonotype is medium-sized (0.01 to 0.1%). The chain has TRBV12-3 or TRBV12-4 and TRBJ2-3, with 9 bases matching TRBD1. This CDR3 contains 15 residues. Unmatched junction bases numbered 7, after V lost 5 bases and J lost 4 bases. As DNA, the CDR3 is TGTGCCAGCAGTCTAACAGGGGGCCTCGCAGATACGCAGTATTTT. The encoded protein is CASSLTGGLADTQYF.

Note on this clonotype: A much larger clone differs from this one at a single base, so this may be a read error. The chain employs TRBV5-6 and TRBJ2-2, with a weak D call TRBD1 (5 bases). The CDR3 contains 16 residues. The V end was cut by 2 bases, the J end by 6 bases, with 17 bases between. The germline V gene has CDR1 SGHDT and CDR2 YYEEEE. CDR3: CASSFLGRGLAGELFF. The CDR3 bases are TGTGCCAGCAGCTTCCTGGGAAGGGGTTTGGCCGGGGAGCTGTTTTTT.

Points on this clonotype: It may be a read error: a sequence one base away is much more abundant. This rearrangement joins TRBV6-6 to TRBJ1-6; tentative D call: TRBD1 (5 bases). Looked up from germline, CDR1 is MNHNY and CDR2 is SVGAGI (reference sequence). The CDR3 sequence is 16 residues long. CDR3 sequence (DNA): TGTGCCAGAAGTTACTCAGGGCTCTCCTATAATTCACCCCTCCACTTT. This encodes CARSYSGLSYNSPLHF.

This clonotype showed up just once. The final CDR3 position lacks the conserved phenylalanine or tryptophan, pointing to a likely read error. The chain uses TRBV4-3 and TRBJ1-6; D call uncertain. Trimming shortened V by 1 base and J by 0 bases, and 13 bases separated the two germline ends. The CDR3 sequence is 18 residues long. The germline V gene has CDR1 LGHNA and CDR2 YSLEER. CDR3 sequence (DNA): TGCGCCAGCAGCCAAGCTCCCTTGGGCAGCTCCTATAATTCACCCCTCCACTAT. Protein product: CASSQAPLGSSYNSPLHY.

The sample holds many counts of this clonotype. The chain joins TRBV29-1 to TRBJ2-7, with unresolved D. Germline V CDR1 and CDR2: SQVTM, ANQGSEA. This CDR3 has 14 residues. V was pared by 6 bases and J by 0 bases, with 15 bases between. The CDR3 bases are TGCAGCGTGGCCGACTCAGCAAGCTCCTACGAGCAGTACTTC. It is translated as CSVADSASSYEQYF.

The chain recombines TRBV11-2 with TRBJ1-4; D is uncertain. This CDR3 has 15 residues. V was clipped by 5 bases and J by 6 bases, with 16 bases between them. Germline loops: CDR1 SGHAT, CDR2 FQNNGV. In DNA form, the CDR3 reads TGTGCCAGCAGCCGGGCCGGCGGCCCGGATGAAAAACTGTTTTTT. This codes for CASSRAGGPDEKLFF.

As concerns this clonotype: This may be a read error, as it is one base from a much larger clone. The genes are TRBV28 and TRBJ2-4; TRBD1 agrees at 8 bases. This CDR3 has 12 residues. With V trimmed by 9 bases and J by 9 bases, 7 bases remained unmatched. The germline CDR1 and CDR2 sequences are MDHEN and SYDVKM. The CDR3: CASTTGAIIQYF. The CDR3 nucleotides read TGTGCCAGTACGACAGGGGCGATCATTCAGTACTTC. The full variable domain, completed using reference TRBV28 and TRBJ2-4, is DVKVTQSSRYLVKRTGEKVFLECVQDMDHENMFWYRQDPGLGLRLIYFSYDVKMKEKGDIPEGYSVSREKKERFSLILESASTNQTSMYLCASTTGAIIQYFGAGTRLSVL.

Notes on this clonotype: This sequence may be a read error, since a much larger clone differs from it by one base. The rearrangement links TRBV7-2 to TRBJ2-1, with unresolved D. The V gene lost 4 bases and the J gene lost 4 bases, with 14 bases spanning the gap. Germline V CDR1 and CDR2: SGHTA, FQGNSA. This CDR3 is built from 15 residues. CDR3 amino acids: CASSSAPSKYNEQFF. CDR3 sequence (DNA): TGTGCCAGCAGCTCGGCCCCATCAAAATACAATGAGCAGTTCTTC. The whole variable domain, filled in from reference TRBV7-2 and TRBJ2-1, reads GAGVSQSPSNKVTEKGKDVELRCDPISGHTALYWYRQSLGQGLEFLIYFQGNSAPDKSGLPSDRFSAERTGGSVSTLTIQRTQQEDSAVYLCASSSAPSKYNEQFFGPGTRLTVL.

This clonotype occurred a few times. Here the CDR3 reads CASSFLGQGGMAQYF. Written as DNA, the CDR3 is TGTGCCAGCAGCTTTTTGGGACAGGGAGGTATGGCCCAGTACTTC. The V and J genes are TRBV7-6 and TRBJ2-5; 9 nucleotides align to TRBD1. With 3 bases clipped from V and 9 bases from J, the junction kept 11 bases outside the gene matches. The length of the CDR3 is 15 residues. Germline CDR1 SGHVS, CDR2 FNYEAQ. The whole variable domain, filled in from reference TRBV7-6 and TRBJ2-5, reads GAGVSQSPRYKVTKRGQDVALRCDPISGHVSLYWYRQALGQGPEFLTYFNYEAQQDKSGLPNDRFSAERPEGSISTLTIQRTEQRDSAMYRCASSFLGQGGMAQYFGPGTRLLVL.

On this clonotype itself: The junction departs from the called germline gene at one end, perhaps through a read error. The J gene is TRBJ2-1, the V gene TRBV9; D uncertain. This CDR3 spans 17 amino acids. CDR1 SGDLS and CDR2 YYNGEE come from the germline V gene. The CDR3 sequence is CASSVSRKVDTYSEQFF. CDR3 DNA sequence: TGTGCCAGCAGCGTATCCCGAAAAGTTGACACATACAGTGAGCAGTTCTTC. Based on the CDR3 plus reference TRBV9 and TRBJ2-1, the full variable domain is DSGVTQTPKHLITATGQRVTLRCSPRSGDLSVYWYQQSLDQGLQFLIQYYNGEERAKGNILERFSAQQFPDLHSELNLSSLELGDSALYFCASSVSRKVDTYSEQFFGPGTRLTVL.

In regard to this clonotype: A read error may explain this, as a much larger clone is one base away. The V and J genes are TRBV19 and TRBJ2-5; D not certain. The CDR3 spans 14 residues. The germline CDR1 and CDR2 sequences are LNHDA and SQIVND (reference sequence). The CDR3 DNA reads TGTGCCTGTAGTATAACCGACAAGTCGGGGACCCAGTACTTC. Protein sequence: CACSITDKSGTQYF.

In its sample, this clonotype was seen once. A much larger clone differs from this one at a single base, so this may be a read error. The chain carries TRBV13 and TRBJ2-3, with a weak D call TRBD2 (5 bases). Germline-derived CDR1 and CDR2 are PRHDT and FYEKMQ (reference sequence). This CDR3 is 13 amino acids long. This CDR3 is CASRSGNTNTQYF. The CDR3 nucleotides are TGTGCCAGTAGAAGCGGAAACACAAATACGCAGTATTTT.

This clonotype was recorded a few times. The chain links TRBV29-1 to TRBJ2-2, with a weak D call TRBD1 (5 bases). V lost 2 bases, J lost 8 bases, and 12 bases lay in between. CDR1 and CDR2 (germline): SQVTM, ANQGSEA. The CDR3 runs 13 residues. CDR3 nucleotide sequence: TGCAGCGTTGAACGCAGGGTGGGAGGGGAGCTGTTTTTT. It is translated as CSVERRVGGELFF.

The V gene is TRBV13, the J gene TRBJ2-7, with 8 bases lining up with TRBD2. After removal of 5 bases from V and 0 bases from J, the junction contained 9 bases not matched to a gene. The CDR3 is 16 residues long. From germline, CDR1 is PRHDT and CDR2 FYEKMQ (reference sequence). CDR3 sequence: CASSEGGSGSSYEQYF. The CDR3 DNA follows: TGTGCCAGCAGCGAGGGCGGAAGCGGGAGCTCCTACGAGCAGTACTTC.

DNA for the CDR3: TGTGCCAGCAGCGCACCCCAGGCGGCCACAGATACGCAGTATTTT. Its translation is CASSAPQAATDTQYF. This chain uses TRBV28 with TRBJ2-3; no reliable D call. The CDR3 covers 15 residues. Germline assignment: CDR1 MDHEN and CDR2 SYDVKM. V lost 6 bases, J lost 2 bases, and 15 bases lay in between.

The V gene is TRBV4-2, the J gene TRBJ2-1, with D uncertain. Trimming shortened V by 0 bases and J by 6 bases, and 9 bases separated the two germline ends. CDR1 and CDR2 (germline): LGHNA, YNFKEQ. The CDR3 spans 14 residues. The CDR3 region has the DNA TGTGCCAGCAGCCAAGATCGGCCCGGCAATGAGCAGTTCTTC. This translates into CASSQDRPGNEQFF.